This TCR beta chain was sequenced for a study of blood T cell repertoires in COVID-19 (dated by TCRdb to 2018 to 2021). About the study as a whole: Collaborator samples came from the United States, Italy and Spain and covered acute and convalescent phases of COVID-19. The sample metadata nearly always contained a de-identified subject ID, COVID-19 status, age in years and sex. HLA class I and class II types, where available, came from metadata supplied by the sample provider rather than from assay-based typing. The dataset comprised deeply sampled blood TCRbeta repertoires from subjects exposed to, actively infected with, or recovered from COVID-19. The repertoires were released in a freely available public database intended as a resource for research on the immune response to SARS-CoV-2. The prospective study material was composed of cDNA or gDNA derived from T cells, B-cell-depleted T cells, or PBMCs. The samples were drawn from the first 160 participants of the ongoing ImmuneRACE study and from 1,254 subjects provided by 6 global collaborators. The paper as a whole reports these results and caveats: The quantity of clinical and demographic metadata differed by source and by participant and was supplied without curation.

TCRbeta CDR3 regions were amplified from genomic DNA by means of the immunoSEQ Assay, a bias-controlled multiplex PCR. As for how the authors treated the data: Within the assay, amplification of reference gene primers was used to estimate how many nucleated cells each sample contained. Sequence reads were collapsed and filtered to measure the absolute abundance of every unique TCRbeta CDR3 rearrangement. For each sample, productive Simpson clonality was calculated as the square root of Simpson's diversity index over productive rearrangements. The source is immuneACCESS, and TCRdb retained only in-frame sequences with V and J called. Part of the clones is not carried over; for the studies checked, unresolved V genes explain less than half of this, and the remainder is unexplained. The D gene and trimming were derived from the DNA, and the V and J assignments and clone size from that table. The sample table contains about 73,000 clones; only one count was recorded for around 90% of them. The ten largest clones represent roughly 15% of the sample.

As regards this clone: Its antigen target is currently unknown. Base qualities are not provided; no much larger clone lies one nucleotide away.

Whole blood was collected in K2EDTA tubes by collaborating institutions according to the institutions' own protocols. For TCRbeta analysis, collaborators shipped samples as frozen whole blood, isolated PBMCs, or DNA extracted from either of those sample types. The germline V gene (reference sequence) yields GTSNPN for CDR1 and SVGIG for CDR2. Cut back by 4 bases and 2 bases, the V and J ends lie 9 bases apart. There are 13 amino acids in the CDR3, from cysteine to phenylalanine inclusive. The retained sequence is limited to the CDR3, 39 bases, with the frame set at the first base. The receptor chain draws on TRBV30 and TRBJ1-3, with no confident D gene call. This sequence was found in a woman aged 80 or over with active or convalescent COVID-19. The sample consisted of peripheral blood. The nucleotides are TGTGCCTGGAATCGGTTTACTGGAAACACCATATATTTT. The resulting protein is CAWNRFTGNTIYF.